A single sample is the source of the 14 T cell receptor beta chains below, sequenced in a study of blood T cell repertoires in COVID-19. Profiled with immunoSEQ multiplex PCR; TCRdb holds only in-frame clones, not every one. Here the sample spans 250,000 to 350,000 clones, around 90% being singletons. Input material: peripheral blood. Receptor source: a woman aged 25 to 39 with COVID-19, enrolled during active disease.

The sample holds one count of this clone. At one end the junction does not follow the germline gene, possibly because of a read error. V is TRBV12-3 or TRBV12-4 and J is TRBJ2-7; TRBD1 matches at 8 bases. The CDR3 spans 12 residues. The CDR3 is CASSLGQGAYFF. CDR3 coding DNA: TGTGCCAGCAGTCTCGGACAGGGTGCCTACTTCTTC.

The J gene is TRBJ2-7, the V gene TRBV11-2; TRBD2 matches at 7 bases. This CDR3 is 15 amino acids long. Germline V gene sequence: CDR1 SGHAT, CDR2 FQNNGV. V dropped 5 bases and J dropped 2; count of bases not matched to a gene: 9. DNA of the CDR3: TGTGCCAGCAGCCCCTCATCGGGGGGAACCTACGAGCAGTACTTC. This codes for CASSPSSGGTYEQYF.

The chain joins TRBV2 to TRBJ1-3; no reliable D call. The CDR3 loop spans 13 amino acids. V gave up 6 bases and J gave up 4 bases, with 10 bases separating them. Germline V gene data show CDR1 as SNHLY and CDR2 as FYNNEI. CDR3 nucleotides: TGTGCCAGCAGACTCGGTCCCGGAAACACCATATATTTT. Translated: CASRLGPGNTIYF.

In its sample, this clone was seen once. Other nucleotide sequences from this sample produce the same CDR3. The CDR3 sequence is CASSSDRANQPQHF. CDR3 coding DNA: TGTGCCAGCAGCTCGGACAGGGCCAATCAGCCCCAGCATTTT. The chain is built from TRBV7-9 and TRBJ1-5, with TRBD1 identical over 8 bases. CDR1 SEHNR and CDR2 FQNEAQ come from the germline V gene (reference sequence). The CDR3 spans 14 residues. V shed 4 bases and J 3 bases; nucleotides not matched to a gene: 2. Full variable domain (remainder filled in from reference TRBV7-9 and TRBJ1-5): DTGVSQNPRHKITKRGQNVTFRCDPISEHNRLYWYRQTLGQGPEFLTYFQNEAQLEKSRLLSDRFSAERPKGSFSTLEIQRTEQGDSAMYLCASSSDRANQPQHFGDGTRLSIL.

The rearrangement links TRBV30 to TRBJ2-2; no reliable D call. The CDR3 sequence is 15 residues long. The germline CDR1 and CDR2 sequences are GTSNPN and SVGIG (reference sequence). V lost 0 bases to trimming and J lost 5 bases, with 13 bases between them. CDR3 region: CAWSVAQLLTGELFF. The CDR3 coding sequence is TGTGCCTGGAGTGTTGCACAGTTACTTACCGGGGAGCTGTTTTTT.

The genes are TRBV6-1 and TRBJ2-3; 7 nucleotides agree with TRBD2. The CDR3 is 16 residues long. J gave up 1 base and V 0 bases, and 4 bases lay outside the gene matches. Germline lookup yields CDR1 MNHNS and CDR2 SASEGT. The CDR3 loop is CASSEARGEGTDTQYF. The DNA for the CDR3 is TGTGCCAGCAGTGAAGCCCGGGGGGAGGGCACAGATACGCAGTATTTT.

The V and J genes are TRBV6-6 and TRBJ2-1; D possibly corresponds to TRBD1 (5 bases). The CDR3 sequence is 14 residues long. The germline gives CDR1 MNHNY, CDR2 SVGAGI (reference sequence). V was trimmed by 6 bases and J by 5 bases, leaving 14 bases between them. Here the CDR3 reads CASSSLGLNNEQFF. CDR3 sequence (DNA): TGTGCCAGCAGCTCCCTGGGGCTGAACAATGAGCAGTTCTTC.

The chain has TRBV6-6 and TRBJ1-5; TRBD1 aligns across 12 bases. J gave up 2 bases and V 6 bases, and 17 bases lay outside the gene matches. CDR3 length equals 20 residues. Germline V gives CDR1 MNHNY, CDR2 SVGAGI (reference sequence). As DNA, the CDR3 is TGTGCCAGCAGCCAAATCCGGGACAGGGGGCGCGGGGTCGGCAATCAGCCCCAGCATTTT. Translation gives CASSQIRDRGRGVGNQPQHF.

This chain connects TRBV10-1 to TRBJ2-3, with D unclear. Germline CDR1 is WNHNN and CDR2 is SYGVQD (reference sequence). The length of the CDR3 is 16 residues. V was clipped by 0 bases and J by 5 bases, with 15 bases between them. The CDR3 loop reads CASSESNYLTGDTQYF. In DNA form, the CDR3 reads TGCGCCAGCAGTGAGTCGAACTATCTTACTGGAGATACGCAGTATTTT.

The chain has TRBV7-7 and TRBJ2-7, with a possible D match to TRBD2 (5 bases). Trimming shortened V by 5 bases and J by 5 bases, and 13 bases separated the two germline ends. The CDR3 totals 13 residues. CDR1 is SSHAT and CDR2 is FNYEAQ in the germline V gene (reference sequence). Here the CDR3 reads CASSQNRDDEQYF. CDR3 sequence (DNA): TGTGCCAGCAGCCAAAACCGGGATGACGAGCAGTACTTC.

The CDR3 coding sequence is TGTGCCAGCTCACCGGACACCTACGAGCAGTACTTC. Translation gives CASSPDTYEQYF. The rearrangement joins TRBV18 to TRBJ2-7, with D possibly TRBD1 on 5 matching bases. CDR1 and CDR2 (germline): KGHSH, LQKENI. This CDR3 comprises 12 residues. V shed 3 bases and J shed 2 bases, with 5 bases lying between them.

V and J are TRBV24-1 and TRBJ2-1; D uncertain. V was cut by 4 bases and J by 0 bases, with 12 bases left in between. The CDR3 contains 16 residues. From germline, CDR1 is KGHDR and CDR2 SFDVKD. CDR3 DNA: TGTGCCACCAGTGACAACGGGTTGGGCTCCTACAATGAGCAGTTCTTC. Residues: CATSDNGLGSYNEQFF.

The CDR3, as DNA: TGTGCCAGCAGTGAAAGGTTGTTGGGGGGTGCTCAGCCCCAGCATTTT. Translating gives CASSERLLGGAQPQHF. The J gene is TRBJ1-5, the V gene TRBV6-1, with D maybe TRBD1 (5 bases). With 2 bases removed from V and 6 bases from J, the gap between germline ends came to 17 bases. This CDR3 spans 16 amino acids. The germline CDR1 and CDR2 sequences are MNHNS and SASEGT.

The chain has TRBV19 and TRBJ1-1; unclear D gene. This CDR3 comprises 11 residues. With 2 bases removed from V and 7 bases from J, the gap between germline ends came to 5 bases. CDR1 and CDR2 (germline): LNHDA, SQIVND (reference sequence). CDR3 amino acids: CASSIRYEAFF. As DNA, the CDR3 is TGTGCCAGTAGTATACGTTATGAAGCTTTCTTT.